The clone carrying this TCR beta chain was found once. The data originate from a study of blood T cell repertoires in COVID-19. Repertoires were generated with immunoSEQ multiplex PCR, while TCRdb's copy carries only in-frame clones and drops some. The sample includes 120,000 or so clones, 75% to 90% of them seen just once. Sequenced input: peripheral blood. The source is a human donor in a cohort sampled during active COVID-19.

The CDR3 here is CASSEVVGLAGPDTQYF. The CDR3, as DNA: TGTGCCAGCAGTGAAGTTGTGGGACTAGCGGGACCAGATACGCAGTATTTT. This chain joins TRBV2 and TRBJ2-3; 13 bases map to TRBD2. Trimming cost V 1 base and J 4 bases; bases outside gene matches: 5. This CDR3 is 17 amino acids long. Germline V CDR1 and CDR2: SNHLY, FYNNEI.